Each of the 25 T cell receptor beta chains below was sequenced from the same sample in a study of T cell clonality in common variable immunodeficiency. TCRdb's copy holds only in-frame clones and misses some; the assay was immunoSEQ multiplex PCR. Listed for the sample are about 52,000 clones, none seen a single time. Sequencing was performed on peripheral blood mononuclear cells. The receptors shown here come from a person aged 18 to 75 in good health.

The part of the CDR3 DNA that was read is TGCGCCAGCAGCTTGGACGGGGGAAACTACGAG. Amino acid sequence: CASSLDGGNYE. The entire CDR3 protein reads CASSLDGGNYEQYF. The chain carries TRBV5-1 and TRBJ2-7; tentatively, D is TRBD2 (6 bases). The read falls 3 residues short of the CDR3 end, and the missing part is taken from the germline J gene. Germline V gene data show CDR1 as SGHRS and CDR2 as YFSETQ. This CDR3 contains 14 residues. Trimming took 0 bases from V and 3 from J, leaving 10 bases between them.

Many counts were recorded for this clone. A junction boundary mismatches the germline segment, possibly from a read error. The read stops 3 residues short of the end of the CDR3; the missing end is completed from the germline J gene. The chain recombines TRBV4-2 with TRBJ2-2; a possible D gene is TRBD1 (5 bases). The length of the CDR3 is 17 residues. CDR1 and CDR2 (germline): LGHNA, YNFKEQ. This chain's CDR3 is CASSQDFREPSMGELFF. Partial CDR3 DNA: TGCGCCAGCAGCCAAGATTTCAGGGAACCATCGATGGGAGAG.

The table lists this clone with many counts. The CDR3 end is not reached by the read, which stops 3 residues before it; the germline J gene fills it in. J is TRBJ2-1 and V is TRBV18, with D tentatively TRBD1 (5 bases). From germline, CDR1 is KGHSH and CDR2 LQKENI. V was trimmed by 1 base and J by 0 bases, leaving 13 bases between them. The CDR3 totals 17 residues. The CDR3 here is CASSPLIRVSSYNEQFF. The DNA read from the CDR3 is TGTGCCAGCTCACCACTAATCAGGGTGAGCTCCTACAATGAG.

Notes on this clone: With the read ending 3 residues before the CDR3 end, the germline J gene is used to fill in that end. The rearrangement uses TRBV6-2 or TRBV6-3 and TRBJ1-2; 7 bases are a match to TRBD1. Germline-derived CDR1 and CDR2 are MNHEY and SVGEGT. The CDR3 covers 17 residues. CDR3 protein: CASSYFTPGTEIYDYTF. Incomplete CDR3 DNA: TGTGCCAGCAGTTACTTTACACCGGGGACAGAAATCTACGAC.

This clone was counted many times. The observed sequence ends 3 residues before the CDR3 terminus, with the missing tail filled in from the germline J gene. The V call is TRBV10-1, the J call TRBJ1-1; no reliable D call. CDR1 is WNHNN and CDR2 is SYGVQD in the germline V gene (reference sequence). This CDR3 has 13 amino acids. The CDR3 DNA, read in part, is TGCGCCAGCAGTGATCACGCAATCGGTGGA. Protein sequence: CASSDHAIGG. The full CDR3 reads CASSDHAIGGAFF.

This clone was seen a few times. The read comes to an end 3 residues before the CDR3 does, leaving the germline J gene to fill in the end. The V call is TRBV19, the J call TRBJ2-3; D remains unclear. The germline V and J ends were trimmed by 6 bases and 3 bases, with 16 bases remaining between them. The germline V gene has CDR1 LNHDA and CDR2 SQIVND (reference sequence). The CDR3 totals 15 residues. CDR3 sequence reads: CASSPSLGSTDTQYF. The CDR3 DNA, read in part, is TGTGCCAGTAGCCCCTCCTTAGGGTCAACAGATACG.

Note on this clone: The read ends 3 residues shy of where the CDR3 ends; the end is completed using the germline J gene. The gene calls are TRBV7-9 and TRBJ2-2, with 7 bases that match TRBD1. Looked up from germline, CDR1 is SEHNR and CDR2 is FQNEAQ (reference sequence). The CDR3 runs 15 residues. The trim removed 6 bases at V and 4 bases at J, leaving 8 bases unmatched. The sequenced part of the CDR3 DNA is TGTGCCAGCAGACATAACAGGGGTGCCACCGGGGAG. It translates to CASRHNRGATGE. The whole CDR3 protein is CASRHNRGATGELFF.

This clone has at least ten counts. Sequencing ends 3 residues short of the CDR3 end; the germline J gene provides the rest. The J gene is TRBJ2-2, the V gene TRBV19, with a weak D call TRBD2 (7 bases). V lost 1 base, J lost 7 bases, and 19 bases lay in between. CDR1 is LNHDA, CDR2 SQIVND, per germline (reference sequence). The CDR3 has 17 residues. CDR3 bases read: TGTGCCAGTAGTATAGGTTCGAGGGGGGGCCGGAACGGGGAG. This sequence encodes CASSIGSRGGRNGE. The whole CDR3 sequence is CASSIGSRGGRNGELFF. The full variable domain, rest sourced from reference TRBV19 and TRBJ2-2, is DGGITQSPKYLFRKEGQNVTLSCEQNLNHDAMYWYRQDPGQGLRLIYYSQIVNDFQKGDIAEGYSVSREKKESFPLTVTSAQKNPTAFYLCASSIGSRGGRNGELFFGEGSRLTVL.

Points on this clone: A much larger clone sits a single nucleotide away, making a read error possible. The CDR3 bases that were read are TGTGCCAGCAGCGAGCAAAGCGGGGGCGGACAGCCG. This codes for CASSEQSGGGQP. The full CDR3 is CASSEQSGGGQPQYF. This rearrangement joins TRBV7-2 to TRBJ2-3, with 8 bases that match TRBD2. The CDR3 end is not reached by the read, which stops 3 residues before it; the germline J gene fills it in. Germline assignment: CDR1 SGHTA and CDR2 FQGNSA. CDR3 length: 15 amino acids.

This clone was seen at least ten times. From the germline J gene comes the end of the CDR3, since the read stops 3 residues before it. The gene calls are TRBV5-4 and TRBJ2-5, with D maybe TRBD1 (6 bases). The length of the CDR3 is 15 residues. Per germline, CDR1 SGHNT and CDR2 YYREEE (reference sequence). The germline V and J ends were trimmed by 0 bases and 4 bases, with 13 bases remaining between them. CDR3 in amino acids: CASSLAHRVGETQYF. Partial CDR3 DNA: TGTGCCAGCAGCTTGGCCCACAGGGTAGGAGAGACC.

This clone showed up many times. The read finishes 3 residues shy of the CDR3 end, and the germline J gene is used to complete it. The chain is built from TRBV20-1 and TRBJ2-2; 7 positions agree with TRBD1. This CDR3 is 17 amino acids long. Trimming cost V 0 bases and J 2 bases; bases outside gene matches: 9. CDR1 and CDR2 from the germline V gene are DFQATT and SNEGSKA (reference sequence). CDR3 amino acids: CSARDQQGSENTGELFF. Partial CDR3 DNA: TGCAGTGCTAGAGATCAACAGGGGTCCGAAAACACCGGGGAG.

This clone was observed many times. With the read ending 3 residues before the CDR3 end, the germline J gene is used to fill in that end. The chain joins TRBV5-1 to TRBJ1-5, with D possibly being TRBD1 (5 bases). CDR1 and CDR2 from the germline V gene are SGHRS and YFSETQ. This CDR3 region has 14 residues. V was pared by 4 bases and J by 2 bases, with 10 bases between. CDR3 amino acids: CASSITTGNQPQHF. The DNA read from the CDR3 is TGCGCCAGCAGCATTACGACAGGCAATCAGCCC.

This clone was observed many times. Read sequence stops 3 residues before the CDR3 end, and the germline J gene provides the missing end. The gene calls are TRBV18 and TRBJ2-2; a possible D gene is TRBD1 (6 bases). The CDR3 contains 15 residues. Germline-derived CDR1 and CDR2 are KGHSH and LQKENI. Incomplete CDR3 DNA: TGTGCCAGCTCACCACTACAGGGTTTAGTGGAAAAG. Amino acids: CASSPLQGLVEK. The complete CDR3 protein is CASSPLQGLVEKLFF.

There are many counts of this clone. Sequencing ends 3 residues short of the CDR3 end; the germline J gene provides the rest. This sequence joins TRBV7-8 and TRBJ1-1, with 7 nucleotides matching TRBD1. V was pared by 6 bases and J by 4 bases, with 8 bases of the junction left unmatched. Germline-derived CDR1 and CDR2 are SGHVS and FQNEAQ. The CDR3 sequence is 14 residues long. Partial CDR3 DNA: TGTGCCAGCAGAAGAACAGGGGTCGGCACTGAA. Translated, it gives CASRRTGVGTE. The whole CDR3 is CASRRTGVGTEAFF.

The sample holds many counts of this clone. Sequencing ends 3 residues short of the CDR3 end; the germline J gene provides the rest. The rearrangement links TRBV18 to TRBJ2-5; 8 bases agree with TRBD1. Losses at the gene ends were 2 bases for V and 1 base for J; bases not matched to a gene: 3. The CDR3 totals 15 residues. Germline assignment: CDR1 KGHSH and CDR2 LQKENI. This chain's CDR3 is CASSPGTGSQETQYF. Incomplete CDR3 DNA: TGTGCCAGCTCACCAGGGACAGGCTCCCAAGAGACC.

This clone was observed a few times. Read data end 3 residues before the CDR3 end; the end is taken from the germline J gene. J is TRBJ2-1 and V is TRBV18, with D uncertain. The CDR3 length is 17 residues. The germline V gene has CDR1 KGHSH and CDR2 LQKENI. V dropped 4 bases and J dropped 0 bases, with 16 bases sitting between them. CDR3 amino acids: CASSLRSGSSSYNEQFF. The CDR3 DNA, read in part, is TGTGCCAGCTCACTCCGGTCCGGGTCGAGCTCCTACAATGAG.

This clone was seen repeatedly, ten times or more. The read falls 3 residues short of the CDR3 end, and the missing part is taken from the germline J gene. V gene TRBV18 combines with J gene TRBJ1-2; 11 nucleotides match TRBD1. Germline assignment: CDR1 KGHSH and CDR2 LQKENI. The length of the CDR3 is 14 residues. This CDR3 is CASSLGQGAIGYTF. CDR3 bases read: TGTGCCAGCTCACTCGGACAGGGGGCTATAGGC.

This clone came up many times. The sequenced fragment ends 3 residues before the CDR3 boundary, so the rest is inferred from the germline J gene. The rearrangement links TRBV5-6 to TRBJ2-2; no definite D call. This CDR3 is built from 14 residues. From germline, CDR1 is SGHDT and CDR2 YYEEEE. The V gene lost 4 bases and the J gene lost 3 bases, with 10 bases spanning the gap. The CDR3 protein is CASSRVLYTGELFF. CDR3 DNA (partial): TGTGCCAGCAGCCGGGTCCTGTACACCGGGGAG.

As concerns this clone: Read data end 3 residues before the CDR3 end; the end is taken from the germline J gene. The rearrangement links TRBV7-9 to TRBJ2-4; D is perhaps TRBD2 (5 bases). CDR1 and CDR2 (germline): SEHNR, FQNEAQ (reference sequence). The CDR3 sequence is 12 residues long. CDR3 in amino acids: CASSLVAGGQYF. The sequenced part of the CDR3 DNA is TGTGCCAGCAGCTTAGTTGCAGGAGGT.

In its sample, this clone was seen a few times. CDR3 sequence reads: CASSHPGLSKGRQGNDYTF. The DNA read from the CDR3 is TGTGCCAGTAGTCACCCCGGACTATCCAAGGGAAGACAAGGGAATGAC. V is TRBV19 and J is TRBJ1-2, with D unclear. The missing CDR3 end, 3 residues past where the read stops, is filled in from the germline J gene. This CDR3 comprises 19 residues. Germline assignment: CDR1 LNHDA and CDR2 SQIVND (reference sequence).

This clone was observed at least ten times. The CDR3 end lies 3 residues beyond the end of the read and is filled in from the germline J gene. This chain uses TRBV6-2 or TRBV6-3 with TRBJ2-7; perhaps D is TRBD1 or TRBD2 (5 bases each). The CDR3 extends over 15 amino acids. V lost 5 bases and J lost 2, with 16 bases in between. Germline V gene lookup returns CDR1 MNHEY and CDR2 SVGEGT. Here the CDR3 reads CASSPWRTDTYEQYF. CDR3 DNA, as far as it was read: TGTGCCAGCAGTCCCTGGAGGACGGACACCTACGAG.

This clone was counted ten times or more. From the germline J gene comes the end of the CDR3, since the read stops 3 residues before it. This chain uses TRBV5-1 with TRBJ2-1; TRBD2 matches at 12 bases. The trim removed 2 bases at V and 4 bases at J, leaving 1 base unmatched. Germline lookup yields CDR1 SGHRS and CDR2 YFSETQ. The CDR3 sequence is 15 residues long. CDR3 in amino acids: CASSLTSGGYNEQFF. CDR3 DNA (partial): TGCGCCAGCAGCTTAACTAGCGGGGGGTACAATGAG. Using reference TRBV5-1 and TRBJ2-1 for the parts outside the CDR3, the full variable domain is KAGVTQTPRYLIKTRGQQVTLSCSPISGHRSVSWYQQTPGQGLQFLFEYFSETQRNKGNFPGRFSGRQFSNSRSEMNVSTLELGDSALYLCASSLTSGGYNEQFFGPGTRLTVL.

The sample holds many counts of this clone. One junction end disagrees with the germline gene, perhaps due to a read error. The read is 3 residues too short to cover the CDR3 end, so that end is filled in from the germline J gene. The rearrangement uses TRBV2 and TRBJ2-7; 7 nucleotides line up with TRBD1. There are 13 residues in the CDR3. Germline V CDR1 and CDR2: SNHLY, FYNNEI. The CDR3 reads CASSEGTAYEQYF. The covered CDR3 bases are TGTGCCAGCAGCGAAGGGACAGCCTACGAG. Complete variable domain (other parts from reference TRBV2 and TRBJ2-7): EPEVTQTPSHQVTQMGQEVILRCVPISNHLYFYWYRQILGQKVEFLVSFYNNEISEKSEIFDDQFSVERPDGSNFTLKIRSTKLEDSAMYFCASSEGTAYEQYFGPGTRLTVT.

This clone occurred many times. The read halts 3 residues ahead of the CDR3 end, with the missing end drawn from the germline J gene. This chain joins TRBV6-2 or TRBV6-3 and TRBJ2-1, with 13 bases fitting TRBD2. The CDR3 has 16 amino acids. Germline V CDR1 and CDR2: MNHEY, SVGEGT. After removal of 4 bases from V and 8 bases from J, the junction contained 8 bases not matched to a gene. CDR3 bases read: TGTGCCAGCAGTTCCCCCGGGACTAGCGGGACGTATGAG. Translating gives CASSSPGTSGTYE. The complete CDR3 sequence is CASSSPGTSGTYEQFF.

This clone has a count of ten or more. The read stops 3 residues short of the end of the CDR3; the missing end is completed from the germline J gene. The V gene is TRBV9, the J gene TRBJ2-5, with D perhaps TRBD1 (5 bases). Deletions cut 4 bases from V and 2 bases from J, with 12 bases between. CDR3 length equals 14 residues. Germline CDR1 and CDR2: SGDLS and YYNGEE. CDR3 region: CASSSSGLQETQYF. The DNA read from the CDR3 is TGTGCCAGCAGCTCTTCAGGGTTGCAAGAGACC.